These T cell receptor beta chains were read from a single sample in a study of blood T cell repertoires in COVID-19. Generated by immunoSEQ multiplex PCR, the TCRdb table keeps only in-frame clones and is missing some. The table lists 200,000 to 250,000 clones, approximately 80% of them singletons. Sequences were obtained from peripheral blood. Every receptor here comes from a human donor in a cohort sampled during active COVID-19. Each CDR3 is given with its conserved first and last residue. D genes are given only for firm matches. Part of the rows lack a size; the others show once, few, many or a class for expanded clones.

V gene: TRBV5-4
clone size: .
J gene: TRBJ2-4
D gene: .
CDR3 length: 16
CDR3 DNA: TGTGCCAGCAGCCTACAGGCTGGGCTAGCCAAAAACATTCAGTACTTC
CDR3 protein: CASSLQAGLAKNIQYF

V gene: TRBV28
clone size: .
J gene: TRBJ2-7
D gene: TRBD2
CDR3 length: 16
CDR3 DNA: TGTGCCAGCAGCACCCAACTAGCGGGAGGGAAACACGAGCAGTACTTC
CDR3 protein: CASSTQLAGGKHEQYF

V gene: TRBV9
clone size: .
J gene: TRBJ1-3
D gene: .
CDR3 length: 15
CDR3 DNA: TGTGCCAGCAGCCTATTACAGGGTTCTGGAAACACCATATATTTT
CDR3 protein: CASSLLQGSGNTIYF

V gene: TRBV27
clone size: .
J gene: TRBJ2-7
D gene: .
CDR3 length: 14
CDR3 DNA: TGTGCCAGCAGTACACGCCTAGACCATTACGAGCAGTACTTC
CDR3 protein: CASSTRLDHYEQYF

V gene: TRBV5-1
clone size: .
J gene: TRBJ1-2
D gene: .
CDR3 length: 15
CDR3 DNA: TGCGCCAGCAGCTTGAGGCAGGGTAAAGACTATGGCTACACCTTC
CDR3 protein: CASSLRQGKDYGYTF

V gene: TRBV28
clone size: .
J gene: TRBJ2-7
D gene: .
CDR3 length: 12
CDR3 DNA: TGTGCCAGCAGCCACAGACCGTCCGAGCAGTACTTC
CDR3 protein: CASSHRPSEQYF

V gene: TRBV28
clone size: .
J gene: TRBJ2-5
D gene: TRBD1
CDR3 length: 16
CDR3 DNA: TGTGCCAGCAGATCTAGAGGGACAGGGGCGGGTGAGACCCAGTACTTC
CDR3 protein: CASRSRGTGAGETQYF

V gene: TRBV28
clone size: once
J gene: TRBJ2-1
D gene: TRBD2
CDR3 length: 14
CDR3 DNA: TGTGCCAGCAGCCCGGGGGGTTTTTACAATGAGCAGTTCTTC
CDR3 protein: CASSPGGFYNEQFF

V gene: TRBV2
clone size: .
J gene: TRBJ2-6
D gene: TRBD1
CDR3 length: 16
CDR3 DNA: TGTGCCAGCTTTTGGGACAGGGTCTCTGGGGCCAACGTCCTGACTTTC
CDR3 protein: CASFWDRVSGANVLTF

V gene: TRBV11-2
clone size: .
J gene: TRBJ1-1
D gene: .
CDR3 length: 14
CDR3 DNA: TGTGCCAGCAGCTTAACAGGGCCAAACACTGAAGCTTTCTTT
CDR3 protein: CASSLTGPNTEAFF

V gene: TRBV5-1
clone size: once
J gene: TRBJ1-2
D gene: .
CDR3 length: 15
CDR3 DNA: TGCGCCAGTACCGTCTCCGCAGGCGCTAACTATGGCTACACCTTC
CDR3 protein: CASTVSAGANYGYTF

V gene: TRBV27
clone size: .
J gene: TRBJ2-6
D gene: .
CDR3 length: 18
CDR3 DNA: TGTGCCAGCGGTCGACCCGGGACATCTCTTAGTGGGGCCAACGTCCTGACTTTC
CDR3 protein: CASGRPGTSLSGANVLTF

V gene: TRBV7-9
clone size: .
J gene: TRBJ1-1
D gene: .
CDR3 length: 13
CDR3 DNA: TGTGCCAGCAGCTTAGAGTCCACTCATGAAGCTTTCTTT
CDR3 protein: CASSLESTHEAFF

V gene: TRBV5-4
clone size: .
J gene: TRBJ2-2
D gene: .
CDR3 length: 11
CDR3 DNA: TGTGCCAGCAGCTCGGCCGGGGAGCTGTTTTTT
CDR3 protein: CASSSAGELFF

V gene: TRBV28
clone size: many
J gene: TRBJ2-7
D gene: .
CDR3 length: 11
CDR3 DNA: TGTGCCAGCGCTACCTTATACGAGCAGTACTTC
CDR3 protein: CASATLYEQYF

V gene: TRBV7-3
clone size: .
J gene: TRBJ2-3
D gene: .
CDR3 length: 14
CDR3 DNA: TGTGCCAGCAGCTCCTGGACAGGCACAGATACGCAGTATTTT
CDR3 protein: CASSSWTGTDTQYF

V gene: TRBV27
clone size: .
J gene: TRBJ2-7
D gene: .
CDR3 length: 14
CDR3 DNA: TGTGCCAGCACCCCTCGGACTGAGAGCTACGAGCAGTACTTC
CDR3 protein: CASTPRTESYEQYF

V gene: TRBV11-2
clone size: .
J gene: TRBJ1-6
D gene: .
CDR3 length: 15
CDR3 DNA: TGTGCCAGCAGCTTAGGACGAGGGGGTGGTTCACCCCTCCACTTT
CDR3 protein: CASSLGRGGGSPLHF

V gene: TRBV2
clone size: .
J gene: TRBJ1-1
D gene: .
CDR3 length: 13
CDR3 DNA: TGTGCCAGCAGTGAACTCAGGGCCACTGAAGCTTTCTTT
CDR3 protein: CASSELRATEAFF

V gene: TRBV9
clone size: .
J gene: TRBJ2-1
D gene: .
CDR3 length: 19
CDR3 DNA: TGTGCCAGCAGCGTAGCTGAATTGAGGACAACTCACCCCTACAATGAGCAGTTCTTC
CDR3 protein: CASSVAELRTTHPYNEQFF

V gene: TRBV4-3
clone size: .
J gene: TRBJ2-2
D gene: .
CDR3 length: 14
CDR3 DNA: TGCGCCAGCAGCCAAGACCAGTACACCGGGGAGCTGTTTTTT
CDR3 protein: CASSQDQYTGELFF

V gene: TRBV15
clone size: once
J gene: TRBJ2-3
D gene: .
CDR3 length: 15
CDR3 DNA: TGTGCCACCAGCAGAAATAATGTGGGCGCAGATACGCAGTATTTT
CDR3 protein: CATSRNNVGADTQYF

V gene: TRBV4-2
clone size: .
J gene: TRBJ1-1
D gene: TRBD1
CDR3 length: 14
CDR3 DNA: TGTGCCAGCAGCCAAGACCGGACAGGGTTTGAAGCTTTCTTT
CDR3 protein: CASSQDRTGFEAFF

V gene: TRBV7-9
clone size: .
J gene: TRBJ2-7
D gene: TRBD1
CDR3 length: 14
CDR3 DNA: TGTGCCAGCAGCCGCCGGGACAGGTCCTACGAGCAGTACTTC
CDR3 protein: CASSRRDRSYEQYF

V gene: TRBV11-2
clone size: .
J gene: TRBJ1-6
D gene: TRBD1
CDR3 length: 17
CDR3 DNA: TGTGCCAGCAGCTTAGATGGGGACAGGGGATCTAATTCACCCCTCCACTTT
CDR3 protein: CASSLDGDRGSNSPLHF

V gene: TRBV7-8
clone size: .
J gene: TRBJ1-5
D gene: .
CDR3 length: 14
CDR3 DNA: TGTGCCAGCGGGCAGGGACTTCAGAATCAGCCCCAGCATTTT
CDR3 protein: CASGQGLQNQPQHF

V gene: TRBV5-8
clone size: .
J gene: TRBJ1-5
D gene: .
CDR3 length: 13
CDR3 DNA: TGTGCCAGCAGCCAGTATAGCAATCAGCCCCAGCATTTT
CDR3 protein: CASSQYSNQPQHF

V gene: TRBV6-4
clone size: .
J gene: TRBJ2-2
D gene: TRBD1
CDR3 length: 15
CDR3 DNA: TGTGCCAGCAGCCCCGGGACAGGGTATTCCGGGGAGCTGTTTTTT
CDR3 protein: CASSPGTGYSGELFF

V gene: TRBV5-1
clone size: .
J gene: TRBJ1-6
D gene: .
CDR3 length: 16
CDR3 DNA: TGCGCCAGCAGCTCCGGGACAACGTCAACTAATTCACCCCTCCACTTT
CDR3 protein: CASSSGTTSTNSPLHF